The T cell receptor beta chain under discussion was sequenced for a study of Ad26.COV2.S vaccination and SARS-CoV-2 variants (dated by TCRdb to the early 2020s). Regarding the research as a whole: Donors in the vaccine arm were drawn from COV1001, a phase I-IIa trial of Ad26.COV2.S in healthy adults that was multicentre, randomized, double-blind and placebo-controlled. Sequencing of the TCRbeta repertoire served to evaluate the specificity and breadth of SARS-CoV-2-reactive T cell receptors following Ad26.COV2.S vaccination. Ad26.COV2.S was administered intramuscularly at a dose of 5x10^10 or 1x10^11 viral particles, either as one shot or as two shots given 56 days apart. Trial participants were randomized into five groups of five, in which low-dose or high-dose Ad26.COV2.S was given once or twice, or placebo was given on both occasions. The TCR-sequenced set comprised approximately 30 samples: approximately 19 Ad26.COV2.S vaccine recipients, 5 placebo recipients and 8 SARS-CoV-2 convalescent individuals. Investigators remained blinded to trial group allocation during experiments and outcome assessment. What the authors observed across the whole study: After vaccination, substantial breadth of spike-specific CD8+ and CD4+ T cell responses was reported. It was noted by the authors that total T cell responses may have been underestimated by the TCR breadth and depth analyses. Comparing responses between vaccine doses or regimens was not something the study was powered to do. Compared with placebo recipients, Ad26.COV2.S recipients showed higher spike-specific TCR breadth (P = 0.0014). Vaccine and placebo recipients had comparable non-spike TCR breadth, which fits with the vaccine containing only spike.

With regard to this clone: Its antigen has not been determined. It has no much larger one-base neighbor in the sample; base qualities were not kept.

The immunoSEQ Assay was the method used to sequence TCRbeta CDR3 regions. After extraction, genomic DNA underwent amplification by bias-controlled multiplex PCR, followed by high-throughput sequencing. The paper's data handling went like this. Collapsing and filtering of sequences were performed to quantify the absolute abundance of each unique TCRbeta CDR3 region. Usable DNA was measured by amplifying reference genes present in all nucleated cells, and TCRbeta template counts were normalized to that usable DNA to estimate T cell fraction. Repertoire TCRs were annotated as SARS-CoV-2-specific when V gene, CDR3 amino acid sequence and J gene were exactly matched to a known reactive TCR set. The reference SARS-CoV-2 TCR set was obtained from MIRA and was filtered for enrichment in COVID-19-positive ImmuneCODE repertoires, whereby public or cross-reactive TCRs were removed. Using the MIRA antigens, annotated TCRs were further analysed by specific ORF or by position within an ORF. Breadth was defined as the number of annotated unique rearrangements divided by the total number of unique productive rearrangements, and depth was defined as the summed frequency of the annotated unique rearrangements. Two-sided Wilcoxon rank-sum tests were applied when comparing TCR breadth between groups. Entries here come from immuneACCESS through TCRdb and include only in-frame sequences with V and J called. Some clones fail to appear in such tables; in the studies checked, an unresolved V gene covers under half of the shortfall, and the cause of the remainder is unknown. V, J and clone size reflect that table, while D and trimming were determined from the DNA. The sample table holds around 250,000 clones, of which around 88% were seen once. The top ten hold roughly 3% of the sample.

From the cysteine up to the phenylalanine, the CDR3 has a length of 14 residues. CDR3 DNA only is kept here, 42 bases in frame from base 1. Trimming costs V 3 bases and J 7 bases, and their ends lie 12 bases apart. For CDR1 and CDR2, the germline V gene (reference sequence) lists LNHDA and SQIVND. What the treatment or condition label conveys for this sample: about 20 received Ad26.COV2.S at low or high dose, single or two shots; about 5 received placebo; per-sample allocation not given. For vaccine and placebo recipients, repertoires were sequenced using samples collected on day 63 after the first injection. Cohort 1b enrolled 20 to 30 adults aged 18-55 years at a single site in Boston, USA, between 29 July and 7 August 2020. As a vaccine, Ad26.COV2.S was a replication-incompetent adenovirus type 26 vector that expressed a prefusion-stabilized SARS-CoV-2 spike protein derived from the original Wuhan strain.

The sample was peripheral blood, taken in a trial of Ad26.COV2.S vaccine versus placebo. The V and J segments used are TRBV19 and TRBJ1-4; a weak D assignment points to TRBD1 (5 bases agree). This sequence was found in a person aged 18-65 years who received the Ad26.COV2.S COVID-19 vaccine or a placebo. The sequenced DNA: TGTGCCAGTAGTATGGCAGGGAAAGCTGAAAAACTGTTTTTT. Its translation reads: CASSMAGKAEKLFF.